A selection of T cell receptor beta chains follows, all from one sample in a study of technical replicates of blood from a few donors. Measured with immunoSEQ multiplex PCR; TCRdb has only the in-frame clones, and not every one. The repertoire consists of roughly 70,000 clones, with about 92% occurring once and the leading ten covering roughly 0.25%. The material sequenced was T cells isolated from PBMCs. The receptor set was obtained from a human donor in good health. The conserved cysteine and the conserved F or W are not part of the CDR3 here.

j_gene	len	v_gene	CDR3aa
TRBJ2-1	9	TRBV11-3	ASSNRDYVF
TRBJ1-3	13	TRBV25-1	ASSELDRAGNTIY
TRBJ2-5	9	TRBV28	ASSPKETQY
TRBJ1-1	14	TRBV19	ASSIRQGPENTEAF
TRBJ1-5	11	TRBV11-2	ASSLFLRQPQH
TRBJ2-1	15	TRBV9	ASSVATELLSYNEQF
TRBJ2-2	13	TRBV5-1	ASSLVAGNTGELF
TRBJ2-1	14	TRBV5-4	ASSLAPSGSGDEQF
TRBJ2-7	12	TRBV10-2	ASGITGGSYEQY
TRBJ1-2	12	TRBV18	ASSPTGDNYGYT
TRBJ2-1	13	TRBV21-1	ASSNGGARYNEQF
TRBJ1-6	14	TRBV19	ASSIHRDSSNSPLH
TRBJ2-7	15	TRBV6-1	ASSEYEFPGQRYEQY
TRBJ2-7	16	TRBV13	ASSSSTSLAGYSYEQY
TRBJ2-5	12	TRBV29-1	SVEPGTGVREQY
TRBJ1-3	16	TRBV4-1	ASSQRTGSRYYGNTIY
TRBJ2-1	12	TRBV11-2	ASSLAPRTDEQF
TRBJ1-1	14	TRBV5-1	ASSLKRDRGNTEAF
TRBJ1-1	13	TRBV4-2	ASSQETGGNTEAF
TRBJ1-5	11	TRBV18	ASSPGSTGPQH
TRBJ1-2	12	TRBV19	ASSTGLTFYGYT
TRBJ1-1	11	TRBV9	ASSVIADTEAF
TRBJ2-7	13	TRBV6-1	ASRDSGTGLYEQY
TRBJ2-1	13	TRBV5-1	ASRITGTAFNEQF
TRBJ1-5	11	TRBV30	AWATYSNQPQH
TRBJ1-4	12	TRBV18	ASSPKAGREKLF
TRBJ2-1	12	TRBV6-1	ASSRDNLSNEQF
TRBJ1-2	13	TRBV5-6	ASSIKGTGSGGYT
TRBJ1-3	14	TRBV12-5	ASGMGQGISGNTIY
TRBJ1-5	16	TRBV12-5	ASGLVVTSHRADQPQH
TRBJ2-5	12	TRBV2	ASRTDSKQETQY
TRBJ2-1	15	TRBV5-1	ASSIESRLASYNEQF
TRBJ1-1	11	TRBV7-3	ASSTTVNTEAF